Following are 6 T cell receptor beta chains from one sample sequenced in a study of blood T cell repertoires in COVID-19. TCRdb's copy holds only in-frame clones and misses some; the assay was immunoSEQ multiplex PCR. Of 150,000 or so clones in the sample, around 91% are singletons; the top ten hold 13%. Sequencing used peripheral blood. Receptor source: a man aged 18-30 years with COVID-19, enrolled during active disease.

J is TRBJ2-7 and V is TRBV13; D is perhaps TRBD2 (6 bases). The CDR3 contains 14 residues. Trimming pared 5 bases from V and 7 bases from J, leaving 18 bases between. Germline-derived CDR1 and CDR2 are PRHDT and FYEKMQ (reference sequence). The CDR3 spells CASSQRRGPPEQYF. The CDR3 DNA reads as TGTGCCAGCAGCCAGAGGAGGGGCCCCCCTGAGCAGTACTTC.

This clone was picked up a small number of times. Germline and junction disagree at one end, which may indicate a read error. V usage is TRBV7-3 and J usage is TRBJ2-7, with unresolved D. Per the germline V gene, CDR1 is SGHTA and CDR2 is FQGTGA. CDR3 size: 9 residues. CDR3 coding DNA: TGTGCCAGTGTCGGTATTTTGGACTTC. This encodes CASVGILDF.

V is TRBV30 and J is TRBJ1-1, with TRBD1 matching over 7 bases. Germline V gene data show CDR1 as GTSNPN and CDR2 as SVGIG (reference sequence). This CDR3 has 15 residues. V shed 5 bases and J 0 bases; nucleotides not matched to a gene: 9. For the CDR3, the DNA is TGTGCCTGGGGTCGGGACAGCAATCTGAACACTGAAGCTTTCTTT. Amino acids: CAWGRDSNLNTEAFF.

The gene calls are TRBV28 and TRBJ2-6, with D tentatively TRBD1 (5 bases). The V gene's germline CDR1 is MDHEN and CDR2 SYDVKM. V was shortened by 9 bases and J by 0 bases, with 21 bases between the two germline ends. This CDR3 is built from 18 residues. Here the CDR3 reads CASISFQGWDSGANVLTF. The CDR3 bases are TGTGCCAGTATCTCTTTTCAGGGCTGGGACTCTGGGGCCAACGTCCTGACTTTC. Full variable domain (rest looked up from reference TRBV28 and TRBJ2-6): DVKVTQSSRYLVKRTGEKVFLECVQDMDHENMFWYRQDPGLGLRLIYFSYDVKMKEKGDIPEGYSVSREKKERFSLILESASTNQTSMYLCASISFQGWDSGANVLTFGAGSRLTVL.

This rearrangement joins TRBV6-2 or TRBV6-3 to TRBJ1-5; TRBD1 aligns across 8 bases. Germline V gives CDR1 MNHEY, CDR2 SVGEGT. Unmatched junction bases numbered 9, after V lost 2 bases and J lost 0 bases. CDR3 length equals 18 residues. CDR3 DNA sequence: TGTGCCAGCAGTTACCGGTCAGGGGGCGGGTATAGCAATCAGCCCCAGCATTTT. Its translation is CASSYRSGGGYSNQPQHF.

This sequence joins TRBV11-2 and TRBJ1-1, with D perhaps matching TRBD1 (5 bases). V was cut by 0 bases and J by 3 bases, with 11 bases left in between. Germline CDR1 is SGHAT and CDR2 is FQNNGV. The CDR3 totals 15 residues. CDR3 bases: TGTGCCAGCAGCTTAGAAGAAGGGGCGGACACTGAAGCTTTCTTT. It yields the protein CASSLEEGADTEAFF. Based on the CDR3 plus reference TRBV11-2 and TRBJ1-1, the full variable domain is EAGVAQSPRYKIIEKRQSVAFWCNPISGHATLYWYQQILGQGPKLLIQFQNNGVVDDSQLPKDRFSAERLKGVDSTLKIQPAKLEDSAVYLCASSLEEGADTEAFFGQGTRLTVV.